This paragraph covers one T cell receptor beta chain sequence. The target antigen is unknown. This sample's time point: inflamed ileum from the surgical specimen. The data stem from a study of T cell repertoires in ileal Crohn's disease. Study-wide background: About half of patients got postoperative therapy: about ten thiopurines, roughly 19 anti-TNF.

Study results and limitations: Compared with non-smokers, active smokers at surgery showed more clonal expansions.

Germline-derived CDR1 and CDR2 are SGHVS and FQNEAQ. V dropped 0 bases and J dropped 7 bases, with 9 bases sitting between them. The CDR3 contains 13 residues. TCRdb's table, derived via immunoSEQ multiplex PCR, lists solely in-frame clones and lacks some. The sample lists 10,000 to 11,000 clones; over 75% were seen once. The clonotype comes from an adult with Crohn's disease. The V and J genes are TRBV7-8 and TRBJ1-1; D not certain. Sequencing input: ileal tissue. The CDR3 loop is CASSLAPGIEAFF. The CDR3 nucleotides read TGTGCCAGCAGCTTAGCCCCCGGAATTGAAGCTTTCTTT.